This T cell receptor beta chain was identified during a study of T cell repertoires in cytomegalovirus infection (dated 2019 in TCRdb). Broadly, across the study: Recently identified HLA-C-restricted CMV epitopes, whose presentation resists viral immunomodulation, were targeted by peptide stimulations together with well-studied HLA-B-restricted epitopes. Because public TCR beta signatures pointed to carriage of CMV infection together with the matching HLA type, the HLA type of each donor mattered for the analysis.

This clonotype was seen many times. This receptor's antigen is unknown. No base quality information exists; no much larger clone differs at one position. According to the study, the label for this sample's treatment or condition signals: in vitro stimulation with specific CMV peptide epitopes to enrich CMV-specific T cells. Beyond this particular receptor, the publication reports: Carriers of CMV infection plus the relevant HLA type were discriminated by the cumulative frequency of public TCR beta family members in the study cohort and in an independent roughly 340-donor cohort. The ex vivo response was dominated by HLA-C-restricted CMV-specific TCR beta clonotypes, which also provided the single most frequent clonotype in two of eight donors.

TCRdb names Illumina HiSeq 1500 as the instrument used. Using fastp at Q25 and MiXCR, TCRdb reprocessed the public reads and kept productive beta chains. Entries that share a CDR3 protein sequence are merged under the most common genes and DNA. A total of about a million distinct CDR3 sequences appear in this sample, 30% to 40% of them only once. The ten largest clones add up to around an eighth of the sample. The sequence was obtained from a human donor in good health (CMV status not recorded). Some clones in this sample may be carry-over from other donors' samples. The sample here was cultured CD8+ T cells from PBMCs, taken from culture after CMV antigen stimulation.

This receptor carries the CDR3 CASSFAGGPQETQYF. The DNA is TGTGCCAGCAGCTTTGCAGGAGGGCCTCAAGAGACCCAGTACTTC. The rearranged segments are TRBV7-6 and TRBJ2-5, with a weak D call of TRBD2 (6 bases match). Trimming takes 3 bases from V and 2 bases from J, and the germline ends sit 13 bases apart. The CDR3 sequence holds 15 residues, the cysteine and phenylalanine included. Only the CDR3 region is kept as DNA, spanning 45 bases read in frame from base 1. CDR1 and CDR2 are read off the germline V gene as SGHVS and FNYEAQ.